The sequence of this T cell receptor (beta chain) was determined in a study of T cells expressing NK-cell markers. Across the whole study: One of eight sequenced donors was HCMV-seronegative; the other seven were seropositive.

TCRdb re-called the 5' RACE reads and catalogs CDR3 proteins one per entry, DNA excluded. This sample's table has some 600,000 distinct CDR3 sequences. CDR3 length: 15 residues. The germline gives CDR1 LGHDT, CDR2 YNNKEL (reference sequence). The receptor was derived from a man aged 18 to 35 in good health. Material for sequencing was blood T cells: a sorted CD56 or NKG2C T cell subset, CD4+ or CD8+ T cells, or bulk PBMC T cells (not recorded which). This sequence joins TRBV3-1 and TRBJ1-1; the TRBD1 assignment by TCRdb is unverifiable without DNA. CDR3 loop: CASSLTGGGNTEAFF.